These 18 T cell receptor beta chains share one sample of origin, sequenced in a study of T cell clonality in common variable immunodeficiency. Clones were sequenced by immunoSEQ multiplex PCR, and TCRdb holds only the in-frame ones, with some missing. The counts give around 29,000 clones, none of them seen only once; about 4.5% is held by the top ten. The sequencing input was peripheral blood mononuclear cells. The receptors were sampled from a person aged 18 to 75 in good health.

The table lists this clone with many counts. The CDR3 extends 3 residues past the end of the read, so its final part is completed from the germline J gene. This chain connects TRBV30 to TRBJ1-5; 7 bases map to TRBD1. The V segment lost 2 bases and the J segment 4 bases; nucleotides outside the gene matches: 8. There are 15 residues in the CDR3. The germline V gene encodes CDR1 GTSNPN and CDR2 SVGIG (reference sequence). The CDR3 here is CAWSRDSGRNQPQHF. CDR3 bases read: TGTGCCTGGAGTAGGGACAGTGGGAGAAATCAGCCC. Drawing the rest from reference TRBV30 and TRBJ1-5, the complete variable domain is SQTIHQWPATLVQPVGSPLSLECTVEGTSNPNLYWYRQAAGRGLQLLFYSVGIGQISSEVPQNLSASRPQDRQFILSSKKLLLSDSGFYLCAWSRDSGRNQPQHFGDGTRLSIL.

Concerning this clone: The CDR3 extends 3 residues past the end of the read, so its final part is completed from the germline J gene. The chain is built from TRBV18 and TRBJ1-2; 9 bases agree with TRBD1. CDR1 and CDR2 from the germline V gene are KGHSH and LQKENI. V dropped 5 bases and J dropped 7; count of bases not matched to a gene: 14. The CDR3 length is 16 residues. The CDR3 loop reads CASSAGNRDREVGYTF. The CDR3 bases that were read are TGTGCCAGCTCAGCCGGTAACCGGGACAGGGAAGTTGGC. Based on the CDR3 plus reference TRBV18 and TRBJ1-2, the full variable domain is NAGVMQNPRHLVRRRGQEARLRCSPMKGHSHVYWYRQLPEEGLKFMVYLQKENIIDESGMPKERFSAEFPKEGPSILRIQQVVRGDSAAYFCASSAGNRDREVGYTFGSGTRLTVV.

This clone was recorded a few times. The read ends 3 residues before the CDR3 terminus; that terminus is restored from the germline J gene. The chain is built from TRBV2 and TRBJ1-3; D possibly corresponds to TRBD1 (6 bases). The germline CDR1 and CDR2 sequences are SNHLY and FYNNEI. The CDR3 extends over 14 amino acids. Trimming took off 6 bases at V and 0 bases at J, with 9 bases between the two ends. CDR3 sequence: CASRMDSSGNTIYF. The part of the CDR3 DNA that was read is TGTGCCAGCAGGATGGACAGCTCTGGAAACACC.

This clone was counted a few times. Its ends do not fully match the called genes, so a read error is possible. Other nucleotide sequences in the sample specify the same CDR3. CDR3 sequence reads: CASSPGQGSGNTIYF. The CDR3 DNA, read in part, is TGTGCCAGCAGCCCGGGACAGGGGTCCGGAAACACG. The rearrangement uses TRBV5-6 and TRBJ1-3; TRBD1 matches at 10 bases. The read comes to an end 3 residues before the CDR3 does, leaving the germline J gene to fill in the end. Germline CDR1 is SGHDT and CDR2 is YYEEEE. CDR3 length: 15 amino acids. Full variable domain (missing parts from reference TRBV5-6 and TRBJ1-3): DAGVTQSPTHLIKTRGQQVTLRCSPKSGHDTVSWYQQALGQGPQFIFQYYEEEERQRGNFPDRFSGHQFPNYSSELNVNALLLGDSALYLCASSPGQGSGNTIYFGEGSWLTVV.

In regard to this clone: The missing CDR3 end, 3 residues past where the read stops, is filled in from the germline J gene. This chain uses TRBV7-8 with TRBJ1-5, with D hard to call. V was shortened by 5 bases and J by 7 bases, with 9 bases between the two germline ends. Germline V gene lookup returns CDR1 SGHVS and CDR2 FQNEAQ. This CDR3 region has 12 residues. The CDR3 region is CASSLEAQPQHF. The covered CDR3 bases are TGTGCCAGCAGCCTTGAAGCACAGCCC.

This clone was counted between two and nine times. The read ends 3 residues early relative to the CDR3; the germline J gene fills the gap. The rearrangement joins TRBV20-1 to TRBJ2-1, with 8 nucleotides matching TRBD2. Germline CDR1 and CDR2: DFQATT and SNEGSKA (reference sequence). This CDR3 comprises 15 residues. Germline trimming cut 3 bases from V and 7 bases from J; bases unmatched to any gene: 11. CDR3 DNA (partial): TGCAGTGCTAGCCCGCGGGAGGCCTGGGAAAATGAG. Translating gives CSASPREAWENE. The full-length CDR3 reads as CSASPREAWENEQFF.

This clone was found many times. Sequencing ends 3 residues short of the CDR3 end; the germline J gene provides the rest. The V call is TRBV12-5, the J call TRBJ1-1, with D maybe TRBD1 (5 bases). The V gene lost 0 bases and the J gene lost 1 base, with 12 bases spanning the gap. Germline loops: CDR1 LGHNT, CDR2 FRNRAP. The CDR3 covers 16 residues. CDR3 sequence reads: CASGLVPGRGNTEAFF. The sequenced CDR3 bases are TGTGCTAGTGGTTTGGTACCAGGGCGGGGGAACACTGAA.

This clone turned up a few times. A junction boundary mismatches the germline segment, possibly from a read error. The read is 3 residues too short to cover the CDR3 end, so that end is filled in from the germline J gene. The chain has TRBV11-2 and TRBJ2-5, with D unresolved. In germline, CDR1 is SGHAT, CDR2 FQNNGV. The CDR3 is 15 residues long. The CDR3: CAGSWAGEYQETQYF. CDR3 DNA (partial): TGTGCCGGCAGCTGGGCAGGAGAGTACCAAGAGACC. The full variable domain, rest sourced from reference TRBV11-2 and TRBJ2-5, is EAGVAQSPRYKIIEKRQSVAFWCNPISGHATLYWYQQILGQGPKLLIQFQNNGVVDDSQLPKDRFSAERLKGVDSTLKIQPAKLEDSAVYLCAGSWAGEYQETQYFGPGTRLLVL.

This clone was counted a few times. The CDR3 bases that were read are TGTGCCAGTAATGCGGGAGGCCCCGGGGAG. It is translated as CASNAGGPGE. The entire CDR3 is CASNAGGPGELFF. V usage is TRBV19 and J usage is TRBJ2-2; 8 nucleotides agree with TRBD2. Read data end 3 residues before the CDR3 end; the end is taken from the germline J gene. Germline V gene lookup returns CDR1 LNHDA and CDR2 SQIVND (reference sequence). The CDR3 spans 13 residues. V was pared by 7 bases and J by 6 bases, with 4 bases of the junction left unmatched.

Turning to this clone: A read error may account for a junction end that differs from germline. The read is 3 residues too short to cover the CDR3 end, so that end is filled in from the germline J gene. The sample has other DNA sequences that encode this CDR3 too. The V and J genes are TRBV30 and TRBJ1-3; 7 bases align to TRBD1. The CDR3 spans 15 residues. From germline, CDR1 is GTSNPN and CDR2 SVGIG (reference sequence). CDR3 DNA (partial): TGTGCCTGGGCCGCTGGAACAGGGGCTGGAAACACT. Protein sequence: CAWAAGTGAGNT. The complete CDR3 protein is CAWAAGTGAGNTIYF.

This clone has at least ten counts. Read data end 3 residues before the CDR3 end; the end is taken from the germline J gene. The rearrangement uses TRBV7-9 and TRBJ1-6; D possibly corresponds to TRBD1 (6 bases). Trimming pared 1 base from V and 9 bases from J, leaving 13 bases between. Germline lookup yields CDR1 SEHNR and CDR2 FQNEAQ (reference sequence). The CDR3 runs to 15 residues. The CDR3 protein is CASSLGTGLSSPLHF. The sequenced part of the CDR3 DNA is TGTGCCAGCAGCTTAGGTACAGGGCTGAGTTCACCC.

This clone was detected ten times or more. The read terminates 3 residues ahead of where the CDR3 ends, so the germline J gene completes it. J is TRBJ1-4 and V is TRBV19; a weak D match, TRBD1 (5 bases). The germline V and J ends were trimmed by 8 bases and 0 bases, with 13 bases remaining between them. The CDR3 totals 15 residues. Germline CDR1 is LNHDA and CDR2 is SQIVND (reference sequence). The sequenced part of the CDR3 DNA is TGTGCCAGTTTGAGAGGGGCAGCAACTAATGAAAAA. It specifies CASLRGAATNEK. The complete CDR3 sequence is CASLRGAATNEKLFF.

This clone was counted many times. From the germline J gene comes the end of the CDR3, since the read stops 3 residues before it. This chain connects TRBV5-4 to TRBJ2-3; D not resolved. The V gene's germline CDR1 is SGHNT and CDR2 YYREEE (reference sequence). The V gene lost 0 bases and the J gene lost 0 bases, with 5 bases spanning the gap. The CDR3 extends over 14 amino acids. The CDR3 bases that were read are TGTGCCAGCAGCTTGGACGGGAGCACAGATACG. As protein: CASSLDGSTDT. The CDR3 in full is CASSLDGSTDTQYF.

This clone was counted many times. The read terminates 3 residues before the CDR3 end, so the remaining end is supplied by the germline J gene. This rearrangement joins TRBV5-1 to TRBJ2-1; 7 bases match TRBD2. CDR1 is SGHRS and CDR2 is YFSETQ in the germline V gene. CDR3 length equals 15 residues. Losses at the gene ends were 2 bases for V and 5 bases for J; bases not matched to a gene: 7. This chain's CDR3 is CASSLLPSGNNEQFF. Partial CDR3 DNA: TGCGCCAGCAGCTTACTACCTAGCGGAAACAATGAG. Together with reference TRBV5-1 and TRBJ2-1, the CDR3 gives the full variable domain: KAGVTQTPRYLIKTRGQQVTLSCSPISGHRSVSWYQQTPGQGLQFLFEYFSETQRNKGNFPGRFSGRQFSNSRSEMNVSTLELGDSALYLCASSLLPSGNNEQFFGPGTRLTVL.

This clone was detected many times. The sequence runs out 3 residues before the end of the CDR3; the remainder is reconstructed from the germline J gene. The chain combines TRBV6-1 with TRBJ2-7; the match to TRBD1 covers 7 bases. The germline gives CDR1 MNHNS, CDR2 SASEGT. V shed 1 base, J shed 4 bases, and the junction held 7 bases outside the gene matches. CDR3 length: 15 residues. CDR3 region: CASSEDLGGVYEQYF. Incomplete CDR3 DNA: TGTGCCAGCAGTGAAGATCTAGGGGGCGTGTACGAG.

Of note for this clone: The CDR3 is cut off 3 residues early in the read; its end comes from the germline J gene. The chain joins TRBV18 to TRBJ2-7; the D is unclear. Germline assignment: CDR1 KGHSH and CDR2 LQKENI. V lost 2 bases, J lost 2 bases, and 10 bases lay in between. CDR3 length: 14 amino acids. The CDR3 sequence: CASSPAATTYEQYF. The CDR3 bases that were read are TGTGCCAGCTCACCAGCGGCCACAACCTACGAG.

This clone was counted at least ten times. The read ends 3 residues shy of where the CDR3 ends; the end is completed using the germline J gene. This chain links TRBV20-1 with TRBJ2-7, with TRBD2 matching 7 bases. Losses at the gene ends were 6 bases for V and 2 bases for J; bases not matched to a gene: 4. The CDR3 covers 12 residues. Germline assignment: CDR1 DFQATT and CDR2 SNEGSKA (reference sequence). CDR3 sequence reads: CSAPGTTYEQYF. The CDR3 DNA, read in part, is TGCAGTGCGCCCGGGACTACCTACGAG.

This clone was counted at least ten times. The covered CDR3 bases are TGTGCCATCAGTACCGCCGGGACAGGGGCTTTTAATGAG. It specifies CAISTAGTGAFNE. The entire CDR3 is CAISTAGTGAFNEQFF. The chain combines TRBV10-3 with TRBJ2-1; 10 bases align to TRBD1. The read gets to within 3 residues of the CDR3 end, and the germline J gene fills in the rest. The CDR3 extends over 16 amino acids. V lost 5 bases and J lost 7; bases outside the gene matches: 11. The germline gives CDR1 ENHRY, CDR2 SYGVKD.